This T cell receptor (beta chain) was recovered during a study of blood T cell repertoires in COVID-19. As for the study in general: Recovered Cohort 3 donors showed two negative PCRs, clearance, or symptom resolution. From T cells, B-cell-depleted T cells, or PBMCs came the material, which was cDNA or gDNA.

V was pared by 3 bases and J by 0 bases, with 13 bases of the junction left unmatched. CDR3 length: 18 amino acids. CDR1 and CDR2 from the germline V gene are SGDLS and YYNGEE. Membership in each cohort depended on participant-reported clinical history. Study processing details: From reference gene primer amplification, estimates of nucleated cell counts were derived. Clones were sequenced by immunoSEQ multiplex PCR, and TCRdb holds only the in-frame ones, with some missing. That table is the source of V, J and clone size, and D and trimming were worked out from the DNA. This sample carries a few hundred thousand clones, less than 90% of them seen once, and the ten largest clones take 3% to 3.5%.

This TCR was sampled from a woman between 50 and 59 years old in a cohort exposed to, infected with or recovered from COVID-19 (not recorded which). The source material was PBMCs or T cells enriched from blood (not recorded which). This rearrangement joins TRBV9 to TRBJ1-2, with 8 bases fitting TRBD1. CDR3 in DNA: TGTGCCAGCAGCGCGCACTTCCAGCTACAGGGGGCTAACTATGGCTACACCTTC. Protein product: CASSAHFQLQGANYGYTF.